Following are 7 T cell receptor beta chains from one sample sequenced in a study of blood T cell repertoires in COVID-19. The repertoire was sequenced with immunoSEQ multiplex PCR; TCRdb's copy has only in-frame clones and lacks some. The sample shows about 310,000 clones, roughly 90% of them seen only once. Sequenced sample: peripheral blood. The receptor set was obtained from a woman between 40 and 50 years old with COVID-19, enrolled during active disease.

The rearrangement links TRBV7-2 to TRBJ2-7, with 7 bases fitting TRBD2. The germline CDR1 and CDR2 sequences are SGHTA and FQGNSA. With V trimmed by 7 bases and J by 6 bases, 18 bases remained unmatched. The CDR3 is made up of 16 amino acids. In DNA, the CDR3 is TGTGCCAGCACCCTGGGGGGGAAAAAGGGAGGAGGCGAGCAGTACTTC. Translated, it gives CASTLGGKKGGGEQYF. The whole variable domain, filled in from reference TRBV7-2 and TRBJ2-7, reads GAGVSQSPSNKVTEKGKDVELRCDPISGHTALYWYRQSLGQGLEFLIYFQGNSAPDKSGLPSDRFSAERTGGSVSTLTIQRTQQEDSAVYLCASTLGGKKGGGEQYFGPGTRLTVT.

The J gene is TRBJ2-1, the V gene TRBV4-3; TRBD1 agrees at 9 bases. The CDR3 totals 14 residues. Unmatched junction bases numbered 8, after V lost 4 bases and J lost 10 bases. Germline CDR1 LGHNA, CDR2 YSLEER. CDR3 bases: TGCGCCAGCAGCCGGGACAGGGCAATCGGGGAGCAGTTCTTC. Protein product: CASSRDRAIGEQFF.

V gene TRBV28 combines with J gene TRBJ2-7; 9 nucleotides agree with TRBD1. The germline CDR1 and CDR2 sequences are MDHEN and SYDVKM. CDR3 length: 15 residues. V dropped 7 bases and J dropped 5; count of bases not matched to a gene: 12. The CDR3 DNA reads TGTGCCAGCACCTTATCACAGGGGGCGGTCCACGAGCAGTACTTC. This sequence encodes CASTLSQGAVHEQYF.

This rearrangement joins TRBV18 to TRBJ2-5; 8 bases are a match to TRBD1. J lost 5 bases, V lost 3 bases, and 8 bases had no gene match. The CDR3 runs 15 residues. The germline gives CDR1 KGHSH, CDR2 LQKENI. The CDR3 spells CASSPRQGLDETQYF. The CDR3 DNA is TGTGCCAGCTCACCGCGACAGGGGCTGGATGAGACCCAGTACTTC.

V usage is TRBV19 and J usage is TRBJ1-5; 10 bases agree with TRBD1. CDR1 and CDR2 (germline): LNHDA, SQIVND (reference sequence). Trimming cost V 3 bases and J 5 bases; bases outside gene matches: 4. The CDR3 is 15 amino acids. The CDR3: CASSIDRGQYQPQHF. The DNA of the CDR3 is TGTGCCAGTAGTATCGACAGGGGGCAATATCAGCCCCAGCATTTT.

The rearrangement joins TRBV29-1 to TRBJ1-2; tentative D call: TRBD1 (6 bases). CDR3 length: 11 amino acids. Germline V gene data show CDR1 as SQVTM and CDR2 as ANQGSEA. Trimming left V 6 bases short and J 7 bases short, with 12 bases between. The CDR3 DNA reads TGCAGCGTCCTACAGGGATTTGGCTACACCTTC. It translates to CSVLQGFGYTF. The full variable domain, completed using reference TRBV29-1 and TRBJ1-2, is SAVISQKPSRDICQRGTSLTIQCQVDSQVTMMFWYRQQPGQSLTLIATANQGSEATYESGFVIDKFPISRPNLTFSTLTVSNMSPEDSSIYLCSVLQGFGYTFGSGTRLTVV.

The V and J genes are TRBV19 and TRBJ1-5; 8 bases are a match to TRBD1. Germline assignment: CDR1 LNHDA and CDR2 SQIVND (reference sequence). The trim removed 6 bases at V and 1 base at J, leaving 5 bases unmatched. This CDR3 comprises 15 residues. The CDR3 protein is CASSTGGGSNQPQHF. CDR3 DNA sequence: TGTGCCAGTAGCACAGGGGGAGGGAGCAATCAGCCCCAGCATTTT.